This T cell receptor (beta chain) appears in the sequencing data of a study of blood T cell repertoires in COVID-19. The overall study: Spain, Italy and the United States supplied samples that represented acute and convalescent COVID-19. Sources were T cells, B-cell-depleted T cells, or PBMCs; the material itself was cDNA or gDNA.

The authors' processing: Nucleated cell counts were estimated from reference gene primer amplification. The repertoire was sequenced with immunoSEQ multiplex PCR; TCRdb's copy has only in-frame clones and lacks some. V and J calls plus clone size are reproduced from that table; the DNA served to infer D and trimming. This sample has about 210,000 clones, with approximately 84% found just once. The germline V gene encodes CDR1 MNHNS and CDR2 SASEGT. The CDR3 runs 19 residues. The germline V and J ends were trimmed by 1 base and 0 bases, with 21 bases remaining between them. This clonotype originated in a woman aged 50 to 65 with active or convalescent COVID-19. The chain is built from TRBV6-1 and TRBJ1-2, with a weak D call TRBD1 (5 bases). Source material: peripheral blood. The CDR3 region is CASSEGGPRQSLANYGYTF. Written as DNA, the CDR3 is TGTGCCAGCAGTGAAGGGGGCCCGAGACAGAGTTTAGCTAACTATGGCTACACCTTC.